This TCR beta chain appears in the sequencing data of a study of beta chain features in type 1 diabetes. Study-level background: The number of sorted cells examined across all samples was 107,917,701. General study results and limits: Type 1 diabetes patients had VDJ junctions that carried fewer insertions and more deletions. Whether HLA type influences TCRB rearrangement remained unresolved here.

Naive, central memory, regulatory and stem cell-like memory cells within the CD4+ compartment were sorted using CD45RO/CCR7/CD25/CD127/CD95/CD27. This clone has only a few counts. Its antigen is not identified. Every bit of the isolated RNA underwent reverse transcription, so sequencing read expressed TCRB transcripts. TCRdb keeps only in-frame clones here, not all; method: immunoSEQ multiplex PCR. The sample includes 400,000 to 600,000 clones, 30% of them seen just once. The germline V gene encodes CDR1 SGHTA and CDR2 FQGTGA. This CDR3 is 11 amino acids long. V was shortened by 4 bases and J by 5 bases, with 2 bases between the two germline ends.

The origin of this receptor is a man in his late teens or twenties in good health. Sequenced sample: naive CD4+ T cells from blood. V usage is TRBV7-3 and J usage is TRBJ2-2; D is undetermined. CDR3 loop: CASSSTGELFF. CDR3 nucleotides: TGTGCCAGCAGCTCTACCGGGGAGCTGTTTTTT.